This TCR beta chain was recovered during a study of blood T cell repertoires in COVID-19. Study summary: The origin of the acute and convalescent COVID-19 samples was the United States, Italy and Spain. Sources were T cells, B-cell-depleted T cells, or PBMCs; the material itself was cDNA or gDNA.

This CDR3 contains 14 residues. With 4 bases clipped from V and 4 bases from J, the junction kept 6 bases outside the gene matches. CDR1 is SGHAT and CDR2 is FQNNGV in the germline V gene. Per the original methods: Reference gene primer amplification gave nucleated cell count estimates. Clones were sequenced by immunoSEQ multiplex PCR, and TCRdb holds only the in-frame ones, with some missing. V and J calls plus clone size are reproduced from that table; the DNA served to infer D and trimming. Of 55,000 to 80,000 clones listed, roughly 81% are singletons. This clonotype was sampled from a human donor in a cohort sampled during active COVID-19. Sequencing was performed on peripheral blood. The gene calls are TRBV11-2 and TRBJ2-7, with 8 bases matching TRBD1. The CDR3 DNA follows: TGTGCCAGCAGCTATGACAGGGGACCATACGAGCAGTACTTC. Translating gives CASSYDRGPYEQYF.